The next 6 T cell receptor beta chains were all read from a single sample in a study of T cells in Graves' hyperthyroidism and ophthalmopathy. Amplification targeted TCR beta CDR3 regions from RNA transcripts. The HTBI primer set served for first-round RT-PCR of the TCR CDR3. Each CDR3 protein gets one entry after TCRdb re-called the multiplex PCR reads with MiXCR. This sample has roughly 250,000 distinct CDR3 sequences; roughly 17% occur once, and the top ten carry about 29%. Specimen: blood. These receptors came from a young woman with Graves' ophthalmopathy.

This clonotype occurred many times. The CDR3 here is CASSVGWGNTEAFF. The DNA of the CDR3 is TGTGCCAGCAGCGTAGGTTGGGGGAACACTGAAGCTTTCTTT. The chain carries TRBV9 and TRBJ1-1; no clear D gene. Germline assignment: CDR1 SGDLS and CDR2 YYNGEE. The ends were cut back, 0 bases at V and 1 base at J, with 7 bases in the middle. The CDR3 is 14 residues long.

This clonotype was found a few times. This chain links TRBV25-1 with TRBJ2-1; D is ambiguous. This CDR3 contains 10 residues. CDR1 and CDR2 from the germline V gene are MGHDK and SYGVNS. The germline V and J ends were trimmed by 8 bases and 5 bases, with 4 bases remaining between them. The CDR3, as DNA: TGTGCCAGCGAGCACAATGAGCAGTTCTTC. Translating it yields CASEHNEQFF.

This clonotype was seen ten or more times. The chain couples TRBV10-3 to TRBJ2-7, with TRBD1 matching over 10 bases. Germline CDR1 ENHRY, CDR2 SYGVKD. With V trimmed by 6 bases and J by 7 bases, 12 bases remained unmatched. The CDR3 totals 15 residues. In DNA form, the CDR3 reads TGTGCCATCAGCTTCGCCAAAGACAGGGGGCATGAGCAGTACTTC. It yields the protein CAISFAKDRGHEQYF.

This clonotype was recorded at least ten times. CDR3 loop: CASSARTGDEAFF. The CDR3 coding sequence is TGTGCCAGCAGCGCGAGGACAGGAGATGAAGCTTTCTTT. The chain carries TRBV11-3 and TRBJ1-1; TRBD1 matches 7 bases. Germline V CDR1 and CDR2: SGHNT, YENEEA. This CDR3 spans 13 amino acids. V lost 5 bases, J lost 7 bases, and 7 bases stayed unmatched.

This clonotype was counted many times. The chain has TRBV7-2 and TRBJ2-5; the match to TRBD2 covers 9 bases. From germline, CDR1 is SGHTA and CDR2 FQGNSA. The length of the CDR3 is 15 residues. The V and J ends lost 5 bases and 2 bases, in that order; junction bases with no gene match: 6. The CDR3 is CASSVRLAAQETQYF. The CDR3, as DNA: TGTGCCAGCAGCGTCCGACTAGCGGCTCAAGAGACCCAGTACTTC. Looking up the rest from reference TRBV7-2 and TRBJ2-5 gives the full variable domain: GAGVSQSPSNKVTEKGKDVELRCDPISGHTALYWYRQSLGQGLEFLIYFQGNSAPDKSGLPSDRFSAERTGGSVSTLTIQRTQQEDSAVYLCASSVRLAAQETQYFGPGTRLLVL.

This clonotype was observed many times. The chain carries TRBV11-2 and TRBJ1-1, with 7 bases lining up with TRBD1. The CDR3 extends over 15 amino acids. Losses at the gene ends were 3 bases for V and 2 bases for J; bases not matched to a gene: 6. CDR1 is SGHAT, CDR2 FQNNGV, per germline. The CDR3 reads CASSFTRTGNTEAFF. In DNA form, the CDR3 reads TGTGCCAGCAGCTTTACCCGGACAGGTAACACTGAAGCTTTCTTT.